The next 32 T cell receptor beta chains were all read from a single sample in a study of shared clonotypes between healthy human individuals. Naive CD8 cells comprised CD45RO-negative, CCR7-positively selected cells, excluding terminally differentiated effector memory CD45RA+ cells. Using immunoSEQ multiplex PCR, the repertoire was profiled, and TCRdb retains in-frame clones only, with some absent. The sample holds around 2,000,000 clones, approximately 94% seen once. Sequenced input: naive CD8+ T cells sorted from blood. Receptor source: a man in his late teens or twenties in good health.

CDR3 protein: CASVGHGTEAFF. DNA for the CDR3: TGTGCCAGCGTGGGGCATGGCACTGAAGCTTTCTTT. The V call is TRBV5-4, the J call TRBJ1-1, with a weak D call TRBD1 (5 bases). The CDR3 totals 12 residues. Deletions cut 7 bases from V and 4 bases from J, with 11 bases between. From germline, CDR1 is SGHNT and CDR2 YYREEE (reference sequence).

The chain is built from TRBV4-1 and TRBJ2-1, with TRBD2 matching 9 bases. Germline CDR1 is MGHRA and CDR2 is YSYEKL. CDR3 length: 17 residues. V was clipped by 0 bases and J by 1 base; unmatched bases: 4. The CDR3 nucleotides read TGCGCCAGCAGCCAAGAATGGGCGGGAGGGTCCTACAATGAGCAGTTCTTC. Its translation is CASSQEWAGGSYNEQFF.

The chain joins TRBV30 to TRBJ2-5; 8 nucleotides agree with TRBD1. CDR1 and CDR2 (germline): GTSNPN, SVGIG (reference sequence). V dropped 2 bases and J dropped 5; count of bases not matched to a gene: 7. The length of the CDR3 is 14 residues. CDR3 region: CAWSLSGGLETQYF. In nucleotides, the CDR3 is TGTGCCTGGAGTCTCTCAGGGGGCCTTGAGACCCAGTACTTC.

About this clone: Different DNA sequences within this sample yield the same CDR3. CDR3 nucleotide sequence: TGTGCCAGCAGCCCTCATACAGATACGCAGTATTTT. Its protein product is CASSPHTDTQYF. V gene TRBV7-9 combines with J gene TRBJ2-3, with D unresolved. This CDR3 is 12 amino acids long. V was pared by 5 bases and J by 3 bases, with 6 bases between. Germline values: CDR1 SEHNR, CDR2 FQNEAQ (reference sequence).

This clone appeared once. The CDR3 bases are TGTGCCAGCAGCCAAACGGTGAGCTCCTACAATGAGCAGTTCTTC. Translation gives CASSQTVSSYNEQFF. The chain joins TRBV4-2 to TRBJ2-1; D is ambiguous. The CDR3 sequence is 15 residues long. CDR1 is LGHNA, CDR2 YNFKEQ, per germline. V was shortened by 2 bases and J by 0 bases, with 8 bases between the two germline ends.

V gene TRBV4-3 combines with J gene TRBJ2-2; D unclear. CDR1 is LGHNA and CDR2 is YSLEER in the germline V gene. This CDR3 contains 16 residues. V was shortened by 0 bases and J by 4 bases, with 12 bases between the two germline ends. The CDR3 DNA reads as TGCGCCAGCAGCCAAGATGGGCCCCCTAGCACCGGGGAGCTGTTTTTT. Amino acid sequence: CASSQDGPPSTGELFF.

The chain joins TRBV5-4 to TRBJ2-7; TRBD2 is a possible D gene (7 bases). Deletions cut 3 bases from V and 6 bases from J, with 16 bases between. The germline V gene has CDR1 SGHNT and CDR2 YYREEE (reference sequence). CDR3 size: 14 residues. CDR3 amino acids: CASSSGSGGPEQYF. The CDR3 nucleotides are TGTGCCAGCAGCTCAGGATCCGGGGGGCCCGAGCAGTACTTC.

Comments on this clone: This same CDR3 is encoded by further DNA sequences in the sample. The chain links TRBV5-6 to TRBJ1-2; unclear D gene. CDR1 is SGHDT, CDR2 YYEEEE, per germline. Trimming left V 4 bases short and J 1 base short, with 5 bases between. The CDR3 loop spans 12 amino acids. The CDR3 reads CASSPGNYGYTF. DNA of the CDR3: TGTGCCAGCAGCCCCGGTAACTATGGCTACACCTTC.

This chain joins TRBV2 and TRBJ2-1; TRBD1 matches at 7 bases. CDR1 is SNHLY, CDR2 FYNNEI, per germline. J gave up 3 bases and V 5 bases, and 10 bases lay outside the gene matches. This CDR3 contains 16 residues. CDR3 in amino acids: CASSPRDSSLYNEQFF. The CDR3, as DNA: TGTGCCAGCAGTCCCAGGGACAGTTCCCTCTACAATGAGCAGTTCTTC.

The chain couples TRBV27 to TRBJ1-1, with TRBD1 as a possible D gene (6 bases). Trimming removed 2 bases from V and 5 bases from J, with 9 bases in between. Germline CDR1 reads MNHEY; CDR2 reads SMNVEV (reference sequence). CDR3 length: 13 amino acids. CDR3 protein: CASSLDRKTEAFF. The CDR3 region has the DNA TGTGCCAGCAGTTTAGACAGGAAGACTGAAGCTTTCTTT.

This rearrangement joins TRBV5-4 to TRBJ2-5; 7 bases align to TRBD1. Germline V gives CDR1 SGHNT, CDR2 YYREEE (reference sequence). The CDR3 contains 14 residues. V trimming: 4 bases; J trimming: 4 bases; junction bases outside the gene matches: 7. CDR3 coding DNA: TGTGCCAGCAGCGGGGACAGCTTGGCAGAGACCCAGTACTTC. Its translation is CASSGDSLAETQYF. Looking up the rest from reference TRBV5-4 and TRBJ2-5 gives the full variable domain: ETGVTQSPTHLIKTRGQQVTLRCSSQSGHNTVSWYQQALGQGPQFIFQYYREEENGRGNFPPRFSGLQFPNYSSELNVNALELDDSALYLCASSGDSLAETQYFGPGTRLLVL.

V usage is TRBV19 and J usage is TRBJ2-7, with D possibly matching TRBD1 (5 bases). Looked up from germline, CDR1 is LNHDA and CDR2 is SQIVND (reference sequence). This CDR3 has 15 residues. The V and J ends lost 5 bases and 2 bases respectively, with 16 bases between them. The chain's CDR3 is CASSAADRNPYEQYF. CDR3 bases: TGTGCCAGTAGTGCCGCCGACAGAAACCCCTACGAGCAGTACTTC.

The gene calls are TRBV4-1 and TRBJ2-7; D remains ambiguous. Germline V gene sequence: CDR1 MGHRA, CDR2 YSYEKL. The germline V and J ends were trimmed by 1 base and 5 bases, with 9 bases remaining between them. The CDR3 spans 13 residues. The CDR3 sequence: CASSQVFSDEQYF. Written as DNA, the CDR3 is TGCGCCAGCAGCCAAGTATTTTCGGACGAGCAGTACTTC.

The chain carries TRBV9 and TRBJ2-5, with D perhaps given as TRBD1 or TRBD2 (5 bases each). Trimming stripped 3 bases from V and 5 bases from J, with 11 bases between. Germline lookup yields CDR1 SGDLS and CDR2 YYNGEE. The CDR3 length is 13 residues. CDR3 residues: CASSGWDGETQYF. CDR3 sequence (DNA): TGTGCCAGCAGCGGGTGGGACGGGGAGACCCAGTACTTC.

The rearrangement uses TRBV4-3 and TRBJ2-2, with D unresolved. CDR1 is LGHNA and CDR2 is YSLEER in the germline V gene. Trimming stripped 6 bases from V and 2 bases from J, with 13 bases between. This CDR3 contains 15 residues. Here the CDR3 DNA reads TGCGCCAGCAGTCCGGCCGGAACTAACACCGGGGAGCTGTTTTTT. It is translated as CASSPAGTNTGELFF.

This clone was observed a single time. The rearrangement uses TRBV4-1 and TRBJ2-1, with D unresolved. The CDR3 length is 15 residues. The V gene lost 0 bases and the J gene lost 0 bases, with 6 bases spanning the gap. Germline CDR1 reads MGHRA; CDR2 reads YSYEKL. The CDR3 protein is CASSQDTSSYNEQFF. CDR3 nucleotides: TGCGCCAGCAGCCAAGACACGAGCTCCTACAATGAGCAGTTCTTC.

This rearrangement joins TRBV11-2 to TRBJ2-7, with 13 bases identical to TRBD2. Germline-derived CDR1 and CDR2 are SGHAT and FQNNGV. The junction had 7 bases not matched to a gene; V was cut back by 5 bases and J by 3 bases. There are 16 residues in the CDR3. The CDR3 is CASSVSRLAGGYEQYF. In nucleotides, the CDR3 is TGTGCCAGCAGCGTTTCCCGACTAGCGGGAGGCTACGAGCAGTACTTC.

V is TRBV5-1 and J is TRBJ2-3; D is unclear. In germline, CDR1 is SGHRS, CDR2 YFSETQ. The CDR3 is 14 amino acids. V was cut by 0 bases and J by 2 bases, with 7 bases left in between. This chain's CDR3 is CASSLENPTDTQYF. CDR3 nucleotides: TGCGCCAGCAGCTTGGAGAATCCCACAGATACGCAGTATTTT.

CDR3 DNA: TGTGCCAGCAGCTTAACCGGGGATGGCTACACCTTC. This sequence encodes CASSLTGDGYTF. This sequence joins TRBV13 and TRBJ1-2; no clear D. The V end was cut by 2 bases, the J end by 6 bases, with 7 bases between. The CDR3 consists of 12 residues. CDR1 PRHDT and CDR2 FYEKMQ come from the germline V gene (reference sequence).

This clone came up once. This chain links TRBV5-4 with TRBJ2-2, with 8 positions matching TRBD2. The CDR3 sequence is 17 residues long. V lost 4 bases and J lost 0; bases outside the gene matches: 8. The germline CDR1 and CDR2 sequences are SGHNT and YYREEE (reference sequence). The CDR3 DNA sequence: TGTGCCAGCAGCCCGCCAAATAGCGGGGCGAACACCGGGGAGCTGTTTTTT. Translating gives CASSPPNSGANTGELFF.

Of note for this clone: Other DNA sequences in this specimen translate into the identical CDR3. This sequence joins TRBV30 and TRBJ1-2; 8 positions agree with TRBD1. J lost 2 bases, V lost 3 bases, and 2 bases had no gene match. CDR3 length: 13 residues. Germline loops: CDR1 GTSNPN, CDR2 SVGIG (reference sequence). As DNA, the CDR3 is TGTGCCTGGAGGAGACAGGGGAACTATGGCTACACCTTC. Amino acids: CAWRRQGNYGYTF.

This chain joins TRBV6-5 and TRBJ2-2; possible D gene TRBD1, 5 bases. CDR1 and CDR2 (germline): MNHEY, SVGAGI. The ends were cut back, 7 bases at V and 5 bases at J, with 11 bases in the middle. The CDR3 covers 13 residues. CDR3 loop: CASTISGTGELFF. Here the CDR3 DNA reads TGTGCCAGCACCATTTCAGGGACCGGGGAGCTGTTTTTT.

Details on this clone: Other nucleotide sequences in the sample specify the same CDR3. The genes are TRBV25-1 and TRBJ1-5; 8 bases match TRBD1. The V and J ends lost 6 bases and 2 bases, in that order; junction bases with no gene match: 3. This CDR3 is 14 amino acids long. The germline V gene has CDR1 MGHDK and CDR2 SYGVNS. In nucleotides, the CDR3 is TGTGCCAGCAGAGGGACAGGCGGCAATCAGCCCCAGCATTTT. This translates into CASRGTGGNQPQHF.

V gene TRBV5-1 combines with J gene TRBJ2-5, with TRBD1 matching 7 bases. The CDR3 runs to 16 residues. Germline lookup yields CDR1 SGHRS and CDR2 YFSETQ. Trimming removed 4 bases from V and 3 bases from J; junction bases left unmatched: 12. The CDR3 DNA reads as TGCGCCAGCAGCCTACCTTTTGAGGGGGCGGAAGAGACCCAGTACTTC. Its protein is CASSLPFEGAEETQYF.

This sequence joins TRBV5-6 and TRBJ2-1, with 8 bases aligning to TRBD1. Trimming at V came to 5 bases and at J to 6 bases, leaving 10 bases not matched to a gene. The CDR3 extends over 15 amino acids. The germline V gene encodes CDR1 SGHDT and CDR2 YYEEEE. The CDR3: CASSYWTGIVNEQFF. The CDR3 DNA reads TGTGCCAGCAGTTATTGGACAGGGATAGTCAATGAGCAGTTCTTC.

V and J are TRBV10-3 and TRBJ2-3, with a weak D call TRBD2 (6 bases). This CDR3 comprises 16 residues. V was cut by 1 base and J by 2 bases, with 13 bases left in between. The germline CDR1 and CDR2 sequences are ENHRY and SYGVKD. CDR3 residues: CAISEYGGEATDTQYF. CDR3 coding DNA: TGTGCCATCAGTGAGTATGGTGGGGAGGCCACAGATACGCAGTATTTT.

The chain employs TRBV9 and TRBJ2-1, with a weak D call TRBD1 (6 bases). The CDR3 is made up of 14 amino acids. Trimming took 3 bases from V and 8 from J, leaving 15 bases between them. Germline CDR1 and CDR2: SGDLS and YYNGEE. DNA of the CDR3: TGTGCCAGCAGCGCCTCAACAGGGTACGATGAGCAGTTCTTC. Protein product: CASSASTGYDEQFF.

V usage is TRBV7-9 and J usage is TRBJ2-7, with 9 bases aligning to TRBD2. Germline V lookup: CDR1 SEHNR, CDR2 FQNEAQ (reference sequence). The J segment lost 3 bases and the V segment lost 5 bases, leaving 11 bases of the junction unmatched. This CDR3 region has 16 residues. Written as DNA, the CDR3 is TGTGCCAGCAGCCCCGGAAGCGGGGGGATTTACTACGAGCAGTACTTC. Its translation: CASSPGSGGIYYEQYF.

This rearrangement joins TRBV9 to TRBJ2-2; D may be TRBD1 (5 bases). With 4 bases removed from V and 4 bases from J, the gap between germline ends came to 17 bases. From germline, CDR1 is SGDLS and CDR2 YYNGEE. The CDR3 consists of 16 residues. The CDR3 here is CASSPPSKGSTGELFF. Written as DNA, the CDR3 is TGTGCCAGCAGCCCCCCATCAAAGGGGTCCACCGGGGAGCTGTTTTTT.

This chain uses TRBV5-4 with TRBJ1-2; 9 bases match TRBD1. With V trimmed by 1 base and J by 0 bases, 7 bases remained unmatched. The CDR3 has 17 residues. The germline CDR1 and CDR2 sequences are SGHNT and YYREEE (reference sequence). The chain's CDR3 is CASSLMTGGDANYGYTF. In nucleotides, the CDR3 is TGTGCCAGCAGCTTGATGACAGGGGGTGATGCTAACTATGGCTACACCTTC.

Here the CDR3 DNA reads TGCGCCAGCAGCCAAGGGCCGGGTGATGAAAAACTGTTTTTT. It specifies CASSQGPGDEKLFF. The chain is built from TRBV4-3 and TRBJ1-4, with unresolved D. Germline assignment: CDR1 LGHNA and CDR2 YSLEER. V lost 1 base, J lost 6 bases, and 9 bases lay in between. The CDR3 spans 14 residues.

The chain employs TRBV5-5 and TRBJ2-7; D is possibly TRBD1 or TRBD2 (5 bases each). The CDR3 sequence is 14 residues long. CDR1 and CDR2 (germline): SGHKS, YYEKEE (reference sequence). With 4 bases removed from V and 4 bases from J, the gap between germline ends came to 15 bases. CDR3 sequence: CASSTQGDGYEQYF. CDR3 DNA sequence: TGTGCCAGCAGCACTCAAGGGGACGGGTACGAGCAGTACTTC.